A selection of T cell receptor beta chains follows, all from one sample in a study of T cells in Graves' hyperthyroidism and ophthalmopathy. TCRdb redid the calling of the multiplex PCR reads with MiXCR, one entry per CDR3 protein. Among 400,000 or so distinct CDR3 sequences, approximately 14% were seen once, and the ten largest hold 15% to 20%. Sequences were obtained from blood. These TCRs come from a woman aged 25 to 45 with Graves' ophthalmopathy. CDR3s include the opening cysteine and the closing phenylalanine or tryptophan. Fields, in order: V gene, J gene, D gene, clone size, CDR3 DNA, CDR3 protein. D genes are given only for firm matches. Clone size is given for some rows only: seen once, a few or many times, or a class if the clone is expanded.

>TRBV2|TRBJ2-3|.|many
TGTGCCAGCAGTGAATATGGCACAGATACGCAGTATTTT
CASSEYGTDTQYF
>TRBV6-1|TRBJ2-1|.|.
TGTGCCAGCAGGGGGGCCCGGGGGCTCTACATAGATGAGCAGTTCTTC
CASRGARGLYIDEQFF
>TRBV12-3/TRBV12-4|TRBJ2-5|.|many
TGTGCCAGCAGGGCCACGGGGGAAGAGACCCAGTACTTC
CASRATGEETQYF
>TRBV28|TRBJ2-3|.|.
TGTGCCAGCAGTTTAGGGGTGGGGAGAGAGGCAGATACGCAGTATTTT
CASSLGVGREADTQYF
>TRBV25-1|TRBJ2-7|.|many
TGTGCCAGCAGTGACAGACAGGCCAACTCCTACGAGCAGTACTTC
CASSDRQANSYEQYF
>TRBV24-1|TRBJ2-1|.|.
TGTGCCACCAGTGATCCAGGGGCGGGGTTGAGCTCCTACAATGAGCAGTTCTTC
CATSDPGAGLSSYNEQFF
>TRBV28|TRBJ1-1|.|many
TGTGCCAGCAGTTTCTTCACTGAAGCTTTCTTT
CASSFFTEAFF
>TRBV2|TRBJ2-1|TRBD1|many
TGTGCCAGCAGTAACAGACAGGGAGTCGGTGGCGGCGAGCAGTTCTTC
CASSNRQGVGGGEQFF
>TRBV28|TRBJ1-3|TRBD1|many
TGTGCCAGCAGTTTTGAGGACAGGGTCTTTGGAAACACCATATATTTT
CASSFEDRVFGNTIYF
>TRBV28|TRBJ1-5|.|many
TGTGCCAGCAGCCCGGACCCGAGAGGCAATCAGCCCCAGCATTTT
CASSPDPRGNQPQHF
>TRBV5-1|TRBJ2-2|.|many
TGCGCCAGCAGCTTGTCCGGGGCCAACACCGGGGAGCTGTTTTTT
CASSLSGANTGELFF
>TRBV6-1|TRBJ2-2|.|few
TGTCCCAGCAGTCCCCCTGTCCCTCGCGGGGGCCATAACATCGGGGAGCTGTTTTTT
CPSSPPVPRGGHNIGELFF
>TRBV19|TRBJ1-5|TRBD1|few
TGTGCCAGTAGTCAAGGGGGCCGGGGCAATCAGCCCCAGCATTTT
CASSQGGRGNQPQHF
>TRBV20-1|TRBJ1-3|.|many
TGCAGTGCTGCCACCTTACAAGGGGTCACTGGAAACACCATATATTTT
CSAATLQGVTGNTIYF
>TRBV27|TRBJ2-7|.|.
TGTGCCAGCAGTTTATTCCCGACAGGCTCCTACGAGCAGTACTTC
CASSLFPTGSYEQYF
>TRBV6-6|TRBJ1-6|.|many
TGTGCCAGCAGTTACCGTCAAAATAATTCACCCCTCCACTTT
CASSYRQNNSPLHF
>TRBV12-3/TRBV12-4|TRBJ2-1|TRBD2|.
TGTGCCAGCAGTTTAGGGTCGGGAGGGAGGAATGAGCAGTCCTTC
CASSLGSGGRNEQSF
>TRBV30|TRBJ2-2|.|many
TGTGCCTGGAGTGTAAGGGGGTCCGGGGAGCTGTTTTTT
CAWSVRGSGELFF